Shown below are 28 T cell receptor beta chains from a single sample sequenced in a study of Siglec-9 on CD8 T cells in melanoma. Clones were sequenced by immunoSEQ multiplex PCR, and TCRdb holds only the in-frame ones, with some missing. The repertoire consists of some 37,000 clones, with roughly 80% occurring once and the leading ten covering more than 1.5%. The sample was Siglec-9- CD8+ T cells sorted from blood. The receptors stem from a human donor in good health.

The sample holds one count of this clone. This chain uses TRBV19 with TRBJ2-1, with TRBD2 matching 8 bases. Germline V gene data show CDR1 as LNHDA and CDR2 as SQIVND (reference sequence). The CDR3 has 13 residues. V was pared by 6 bases and J by 12 bases, with 10 bases of the junction left unmatched. The CDR3 bases are TGTGCCAGTAGGCCAAGCGGGAGTTTATGGCAGTTCTTC. Residues: CASRPSGSLWQFF.

V and J are TRBV9 and TRBJ1-1, with no clear D. V lost 0 bases to trimming and J lost 1 base, with 7 bases between them. The length of the CDR3 is 14 residues. The germline gives CDR1 SGDLS, CDR2 YYNGEE. The CDR3 nucleotides are TGTGCCAGCAGCGTAGAGGGAGGGAACACTGAAGCTTTCTTT. The encoded protein is CASSVEGGNTEAFF.

The genes are TRBV28 and TRBJ2-7; D possibly matches TRBD1 or TRBD2 (5 bases each). The V gene lost 1 base and the J gene lost 3 bases, with 10 bases spanning the gap. The length of the CDR3 is 14 residues. Per germline, CDR1 MDHEN and CDR2 SYDVKM. CDR3 amino acids: CASSLFGTLYEQYF. In DNA form, the CDR3 reads TGTGCCAGCAGTTTATTCGGGACCCTCTACGAGCAGTACTTC.

The V gene is TRBV27, the J gene TRBJ1-5, with D tentatively TRBD1 (5 bases). Trimming stripped 2 bases from V and 7 bases from J, with 12 bases between. Per the germline V gene, CDR1 is MNHEY and CDR2 is SMNVEV (reference sequence). The CDR3 has 14 residues. The CDR3 region has the DNA TGTGCCAGCAGTTTAGGGGGGGTACACCAGCCCCAGCATTTT. Its protein product is CASSLGGVHQPQHF.

The rearrangement uses TRBV19 and TRBJ2-7, with 9 bases matching TRBD1. The V segment lost 3 bases and the J segment 6 bases; nucleotides outside the gene matches: 3. Germline assignment: CDR1 LNHDA and CDR2 SQIVND (reference sequence). This CDR3 has 13 residues. The CDR3 bases are TGTGCCAGTAGTATGGACAGGGGCAGCGAGCAGTACTTC. Translation: CASSMDRGSEQYF.

The genes are TRBV19 and TRBJ1-1; D not resolved. The germline CDR1 and CDR2 sequences are LNHDA and SQIVND (reference sequence). V was trimmed by 11 bases and J by 5 bases, leaving 18 bases between them. The CDR3 covers 13 residues. The CDR3 reads CAVMSGGRTEAFF. The CDR3 DNA is TGTGCCGTCATGTCGGGAGGGAGGACTGAAGCTTTCTTT. The whole variable domain, filled in from reference TRBV19 and TRBJ1-1, reads DGGITQSPKYLFRKEGQNVTLSCEQNLNHDAMYWYRQDPGQGLRLIYYSQIVNDFQKGDIAEGYSVSREKKESFPLTVTSAQKNPTAFYLCAVMSGGRTEAFFGQGTRLTVV.

The gene calls are TRBV28 and TRBJ1-1, with no clear D. Germline V gene lookup returns CDR1 MDHEN and CDR2 SYDVKM. V lost 6 bases and J lost 2, with 16 bases in between. This CDR3 is 15 amino acids long. This CDR3 is CASRVVGEINTEAFF. In DNA, the CDR3 is TGTGCCAGCAGGGTAGTAGGCGAAATTAACACTGAAGCTTTCTTT.

The chain is built from TRBV28 and TRBJ2-4, with 9 bases aligning to TRBD1. The J segment lost 6 bases and the V segment lost 6 bases, leaving 6 bases of the junction unmatched. Per the germline V gene, CDR1 is MDHEN and CDR2 is SYDVKM. The CDR3 totals 14 residues. The CDR3 region has the DNA TGTGCCAGCAGCCCTGACAGGGGGATAAACATTCAGTACTTC. This codes for CASSPDRGINIQYF.

This clone occurred once. The chain couples TRBV19 to TRBJ1-5; possibly TRBD1 for D (6 bases). CDR1 is LNHDA and CDR2 is SQIVND in the germline V gene (reference sequence). Trimming left V 7 bases short and J 3 bases short, with 19 bases between. The CDR3 extends over 16 amino acids. The CDR3 is CASTALPDSYNQPQHF. The CDR3 region has the DNA TGTGCCAGTACAGCCCTCCCGGACAGCTACAATCAGCCCCAGCATTTT.

The J gene is TRBJ2-2, the V gene TRBV7-9; a weak D match, TRBD1 (6 bases). The germline V gene has CDR1 SEHNR and CDR2 FQNEAQ (reference sequence). V shed 3 bases and J shed 4 bases, with 12 bases lying between them. The CDR3 runs 15 residues. CDR3 protein: CASSFAGALTGELFF. The CDR3 DNA reads TGTGCCAGCAGCTTTGCAGGGGCCCTCACCGGGGAGCTGTTTTTT.

J is TRBJ1-5 and V is TRBV19, with a weak D call TRBD1 (6 bases). The V end was cut by 1 base, the J end by 4 bases, with 11 bases between. This CDR3 is built from 15 residues. Germline V lookup: CDR1 LNHDA, CDR2 SQIVND (reference sequence). The DNA for the CDR3 is TGTGCCAGTAGTATAGGGCAGGGGTTGAATCAGCCCCAGCATTTT. Translated, it gives CASSIGQGLNQPQHF.

The J gene is TRBJ2-7, the V gene TRBV19, with D possibly being TRBD1 (6 bases). Germline assignment: CDR1 LNHDA and CDR2 SQIVND (reference sequence). This CDR3 region has 14 residues. V lost 5 bases, J lost 6 bases, and 17 bases lay in between. The DNA for the CDR3 is TGTGCCAGTAGTGAGAATCCCCCCAGGGGCGAGCAGTACTTC. Protein product: CASSENPPRGEQYF. The full variable domain, its missing parts supplied by reference TRBV19 and TRBJ2-7, is DGGITQSPKYLFRKEGQNVTLSCEQNLNHDAMYWYRQDPGQGLRLIYYSQIVNDFQKGDIAEGYSVSREKKESFPLTVTSAQKNPTAFYLCASSENPPRGEQYFGPGTRLTVT.

This chain connects TRBV5-6 to TRBJ1-4; 8 bases match TRBD1. CDR1 SGHDT and CDR2 YYEEEE come from the germline V gene. Unmatched junction bases numbered 13, after V lost 3 bases and J lost 6 bases. The CDR3 loop spans 17 amino acids. The CDR3 loop reads CASSSATLDRGDEKLFF. In nucleotides, the CDR3 is TGTGCCAGCAGCTCCGCCACTCTAGACAGGGGAGATGAAAAACTGTTTTTT.

V gene TRBV11-2 combines with J gene TRBJ2-1, with D perhaps matching TRBD1 or TRBD2 (5 bases each). Trimming stripped 4 bases from V and 3 bases from J, with 13 bases between. There are 15 residues in the CDR3. Germline V gene data show CDR1 as SGHAT and CDR2 as FQNNGV. The CDR3 reads CASSSAGTDYNEQFF. As DNA, the CDR3 is TGTGCCAGCAGCTCCGCAGGGACGGACTACAATGAGCAGTTCTTC.

This sequence joins TRBV11-3 and TRBJ2-7, with D uncertain. The CDR3 sequence is 14 residues long. Trimming took 5 bases from V and 3 from J, leaving 14 bases between them. Per the germline V gene, CDR1 is SGHNT and CDR2 is YENEEA. The CDR3 sequence is CASSPNGRSYEQYF. The CDR3 nucleotides are TGTGCCAGCAGCCCGAACGGCCGAAGCTACGAGCAGTACTTC.

This rearrangement joins TRBV5-1 to TRBJ2-1; D is uncertain. CDR1 and CDR2 from the germline V gene are SGHRS and YFSETQ. The CDR3 covers 16 residues. Trimming stripped 1 base from V and 3 bases from J, with 14 bases between. The CDR3 region has the DNA TGCGCCAGCAGCTTGTTCTCCACTTCAAGCTACAATGAGCAGTTCTTC. Translating gives CASSLFSTSSYNEQFF.

The chain carries TRBV2 and TRBJ2-3, with D uncertain. The CDR3 totals 11 residues. Trimming removed 9 bases from V and 0 bases from J, with 4 bases in between. In germline, CDR1 is SNHLY, CDR2 FYNNEI. The CDR3 sequence is CASQSTDTQYF. DNA for the CDR3: TGTGCCAGTCAAAGCACAGATACGCAGTATTTT. The full variable domain, completed using reference TRBV2 and TRBJ2-3, is EPEVTQTPSHQVTQMGQEVILRCVPISNHLYFYWYRQILGQKVEFLVSFYNNEISEKSEIFDDQFSVERPDGSNFTLKIRSTKLEDSAMYFCASQSTDTQYFGPGTRLTVL.

This chain joins TRBV11-2 and TRBJ2-7; 7 bases are a match to TRBD2. The CDR3 is made up of 14 amino acids. V lost 6 bases to trimming and J lost 2 bases; unmatched junction nucleotides: 7. Germline V CDR1 and CDR2: SGHAT, FQNNGV. The CDR3 here is CASSRRGETYEQYF. In DNA, the CDR3 is TGTGCCAGCAGTAGACGGGGGGAGACCTACGAGCAGTACTTC.

The genes are TRBV19 and TRBJ2-1; D unresolved. Trimming shortened V by 2 bases and J by 9 bases, and 17 bases separated the two germline ends. This CDR3 has 15 amino acids. Germline CDR1 and CDR2: LNHDA and SQIVND (reference sequence). CDR3 region: CASSIFAESGSEQFF. CDR3 DNA sequence: TGTGCCAGTAGTATATTCGCGGAGTCCGGGTCTGAGCAGTTCTTC.

The chain joins TRBV27 to TRBJ2-1, with 7 bases aligning to TRBD1. V shed 5 bases and J 4 bases; nucleotides not matched to a gene: 11. Germline values: CDR1 MNHEY, CDR2 SMNVEV (reference sequence). CDR3 size: 16 residues. The CDR3 DNA sequence: TGTGCCAGCAGTGACGACGTGGCAGGGGGTTACAATGAGCAGTTCTTC. Amino acids: CASSDDVAGGYNEQFF.

The V and J genes are TRBV27 and TRBJ1-5; possible D gene TRBD1, 5 bases. Germline values: CDR1 MNHEY, CDR2 SMNVEV (reference sequence). V was pared by 2 bases and J by 1 base, with 6 bases between. The CDR3 spans 14 residues. For the CDR3, the DNA is TGTGCCAGCAGTTTACAGGGAAGCAATCAGCCCCAGCATTTT. Translated: CASSLQGSNQPQHF.

CDR3 DNA: TGTGCCAGTATGGCCGCGGGTTCCTGGTCCCAGCCCCAGCATTTT. Translating it yields CASMAAGSWSQPQHF. The genes are TRBV19 and TRBJ1-5; no definite D call. The CDR3 is made up of 15 amino acids. Trimming pared 7 bases from V and 7 bases from J, leaving 20 bases between. The germline V gene has CDR1 LNHDA and CDR2 SQIVND (reference sequence).

The chain recombines TRBV19 with TRBJ2-1; 10 bases match TRBD1. Germline trimming cut 4 bases from V and 12 bases from J; bases unmatched to any gene: 9. The CDR3 runs 14 residues. Germline CDR1 and CDR2: LNHDA and SQIVND (reference sequence). In nucleotides, the CDR3 is TGTGCCAGTAGTACATCTGGGACAGGGGTTAGGCAGTTCTTC. Translating gives CASSTSGTGVRQFF.

This clone appeared once. V usage is TRBV27 and J usage is TRBJ2-7; D is perhaps TRBD2 (6 bases). The length of the CDR3 is 16 residues. Germline CDR1 and CDR2: MNHEY and SMNVEV (reference sequence). Between the trimmed V and J ends, which lost 0 bases and 1 base, there was a span of 13 bases. CDR3 amino acids: CASSLSEGTVSYEQYF. In DNA, the CDR3 is TGTGCCAGCAGTTTATCGGAGGGGACGGTATCCTACGAGCAGTACTTC.

The V call is TRBV7-8, the J call TRBJ2-5; perhaps TRBD2 as D (6 bases). This CDR3 has 16 residues. The germline V gene encodes CDR1 SGHVS and CDR2 FQNEAQ. The V end lost 1 base, the J end lost 2 bases, and 14 bases lay between the germline ends. CDR3 sequence reads: CASSLVVWGRQETQYF. CDR3 nucleotide sequence: TGTGCCAGCAGCTTAGTGGTCTGGGGGAGGCAAGAGACCCAGTACTTC.

A few counts support this clone. The chain couples TRBV27 to TRBJ1-1; weak D call: TRBD1 (5 bases). V was pared by 5 bases and J by 1 base, with 11 bases between. The germline V gene has CDR1 MNHEY and CDR2 SMNVEV (reference sequence). The CDR3 totals 14 residues. The CDR3 here is CASSLGGPNTEAFF. CDR3 coding DNA: TGTGCCAGCAGTCTGGGGGGTCCGAACACTGAAGCTTTCTTT.

The chain has TRBV11-2 and TRBJ1-1; TRBD1 matches at 9 bases. The V gene end was trimmed by 5 bases and the J gene end by 4 bases; junction bases not matched to a gene: 8. CDR3 length equals 15 residues. Germline values: CDR1 SGHAT, CDR2 FQNNGV. CDR3: CASSASGTGTTEAFF. DNA of the CDR3: TGTGCCAGCAGCGCGTCCGGGACAGGGACCACTGAAGCTTTCTTT.

In this sample, this clone turned up a few times. CDR3 in DNA: TGTGCCAGCGGGGCGCTGGGGACCCTCTATGGCTACACCTTC. Amino acids: CASGALGTLYGYTF. The chain combines TRBV2 with TRBJ1-2, with D possibly matching TRBD1 (5 bases). The CDR3 extends over 14 amino acids. V was shortened by 8 bases and J by 4 bases, with 17 bases between the two germline ends. Germline V gene sequence: CDR1 SNHLY, CDR2 FYNNEI.